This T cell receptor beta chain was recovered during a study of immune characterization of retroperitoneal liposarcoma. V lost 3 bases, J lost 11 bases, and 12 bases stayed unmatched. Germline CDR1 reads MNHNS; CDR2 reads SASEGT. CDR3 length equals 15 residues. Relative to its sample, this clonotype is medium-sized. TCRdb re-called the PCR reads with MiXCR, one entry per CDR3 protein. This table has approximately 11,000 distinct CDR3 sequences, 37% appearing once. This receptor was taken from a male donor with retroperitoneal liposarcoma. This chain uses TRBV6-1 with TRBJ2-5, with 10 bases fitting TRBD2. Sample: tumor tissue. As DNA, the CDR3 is TGTGCCAGCAGTGAGGGACTAGCGATTCTTCCGGAGCAGTACTTC. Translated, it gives CASSEGLAILPEQYF.